A selection of T cell receptor beta chains follows, all from one sample in a study of CD8 T cells in ankylosing spondylitis. TCRdb called the 5' RACE reads again in MiXCR, with one record for every CDR3 protein. The table has approximately 400,000 distinct CDR3 sequences, roughly 25% seen once. Sequenced: blood, either unsorted or a sorted T cell fraction (not recorded which). These TCRs come from a male donor with ankylosing spondylitis. Both conserved end residues are part of each CDR3. Each record gives: V gene, J gene, CDR3 protein.

>TRBV7-9|TRBJ2-6
CASSPRSASGANVLTF
>TRBV3-1|TRBJ2-2
CASRPGQGRNTGELFF
>TRBV11-2|TRBJ2-2
CASSYRPAGVGANTGELFF
>TRBV2|TRBJ1-4
CASSRGTANEKLFF
>TRBV20-1|TRBJ2-3
CSASRLAGSPSTDTQYF
>TRBV2|TRBJ1-2
CASSPGTGVGGYTF
>TRBV12-3/TRBV12-4|TRBJ1-2
CASSFGQGDYNTF
>TRBV5-1|TRBJ2-7
CASSSGLDYEQYF
>TRBV5-1|TRBJ1-1
CASSLSLGWAENTEAFF
>TRBV5-1|TRBJ2-7
CASSLGVLAGGPVYEQYF
>TRBV18|TRBJ1-1
CASSLSGPNTEAFF
>TRBV7-2|TRBJ2-7
CASSRLAGSYEQYF
>TRBV12-3/TRBV12-4|TRBJ2-1
CASSPALAGSGEQFF
>TRBV13|TRBJ2-5
CASSKDYQETQYF
>TRBV2|TRBJ1-6
CASGHRLGSPLHF
>TRBV20-1|TRBJ2-1
CSARTLAPYNNEQFF
>TRBV29-1|TRBJ2-1
CSVVWANEQFF
>TRBV4-1|TRBJ2-3
CASTPVPGLTDTQYF
>TRBV7-8|TRBJ2-3
CASSLVGGSGGDTQYF
>TRBV7-7|TRBJ2-1
CASSLTSTGNEQFF
>TRBV24-1|TRBJ2-1
CATSDSGLAGVDEQFF
>TRBV11-2|TRBJ1-4
CASSLRWADGATNEKLFF
>TRBV20-1|TRBJ2-3
CSASGAVSTDTQYF
>TRBV7-2|TRBJ2-7
CASSLPPSGRLYEQYF
>TRBV12-3/TRBV12-4|TRBJ1-5
CASSLSRGFNQPQHF
>TRBV3-1|TRBJ1-2
CASSQAAGYGYTF
>TRBV12-3/TRBV12-4|TRBJ1-1
CASRSGGLTEAFF
>TRBV21-1|TRBJ1-1
CASSKATGDPNTEAFF
>TRBV20-1|TRBJ1-5
CSAGGDGNQPQHF
>TRBV20-1|TRBJ2-1
CSASSSGGTYNEQFF
>TRBV6-5|TRBJ2-1
CASSYPSGSGSHRSFF
>TRBV18|TRBJ1-2
CASSPPQVDYGYTF
>TRBV20-1|TRBJ1-2
CSASYMPGHRPYGYTF
>TRBV20-1|TRBJ2-1
CSARDPRSSYNEQFF
>TRBV12-3/TRBV12-4|TRBJ1-2
CASSFRTERQGYTF
>TRBV15|TRBJ2-7
CATTKRAASYEQYF
>TRBV27|TRBJ2-7
CASSAPGTALYEQYF
>TRBV15|TRBJ1-2
CATSRDKATNYGYTF